This T cell receptor (beta chain) emerged from a study of T cells expressing NK-cell markers. This CDR3 spans 15 amino acids. The germline CDR1 and CDR2 sequences are KGHSH and LQKENI. With UMIs, 5'RACE template switching was used to make TCR beta cDNA. No DNA is given; TCRdb re-called the 5' RACE reads and lists each CDR3 protein once. This listing includes roughly 350,000 distinct CDR3 sequences. The chain recombines TRBV18 with TRBJ1-1; TCRdb's D gene call, TRBD1, goes unchecked for lack of DNA. This TCR was recovered from a man between 18 and 69 years old in good health. Sequencing was done on a sample of blood T cells: a sorted CD56 or NKG2C T cell subset, CD4+ or CD8+ T cells, or bulk PBMC T cells (not recorded which). CDR3 residues: CASSAGTGMNTEAFF.